Below are 11 T cell receptor beta chains sequenced from a single sample in a study of blood T cell repertoires in COVID-19 (dated by TCRdb to about 2020). The library was obtained by the immunoSEQ multiplex PCR assay. The table comes from immuneACCESS by way of TCRdb, which keeps in-frame sequences with V and J called. Part of the clones is missing from these tables; in studies checked, under half for an unresolved V gene and the rest for unknown reasons. The sample profile shows 150,000 to 200,000 clones; around 76% of them were found once. The top ten clonotypes cover about 7.8% of the sample. Sequencing was carried out using peripheral blood. These receptors were taken from a woman aged 55 to 70 with COVID-19, enrolled during active disease.

V gene TRBV19 combines with J gene TRBJ2-7, with 12 bases matching TRBD2. Per the germline V gene, CDR1 is LNHDA and CDR2 is SQIVND (reference sequence). The CDR3 extends over 15 amino acids. V trimming: 6 bases; J trimming: 2 bases; junction bases outside the gene matches: 5. Written as DNA, the CDR3 is TGTGCCAGTAGATTGACTAGCGGGAGCGCCTACGAGCAGTACTTC. As protein: CASRLTSGSAYEQYF.

V usage is TRBV28 and J usage is TRBJ2-7; no reliable D call. In germline, CDR1 is MDHEN, CDR2 SYDVKM. This CDR3 has 13 amino acids. The ends were cut back, 6 bases at V and 7 bases at J, with 16 bases in the middle. CDR3 loop: CASSQQTPREQYV. In DNA form, the CDR3 reads TGTGCCAGCAGCCAACAGACACCCCGGGAGCAGTACGTC.

Only a few counts were recorded for this clone. The genes are TRBV27 and TRBJ1-5; 10 bases match TRBD1. Trimming removed 5 bases from V and 3 bases from J; junction bases left unmatched: 7. The CDR3 has 16 residues. CDR1 and CDR2 (germline): MNHEY, SMNVEV (reference sequence). In DNA, the CDR3 is TGTGCCAGCAGTCCTTCGGGACAGGGGTTCAATCAGCCCCAGCATTTT. Translated, it gives CASSPSGQGFNQPQHF.

The chain has TRBV5-1 and TRBJ2-2; 7 bases agree with TRBD1. The trim removed 0 bases at V and 3 bases at J, leaving 2 bases unmatched. The CDR3 contains 15 residues. The germline V gene has CDR1 SGHRS and CDR2 YFSETQ. The CDR3 protein is CASSLDGTDTGELFF. The CDR3 DNA reads as TGCGCCAGCAGCTTGGATGGGACAGACACCGGGGAGCTGTTTTTT.

V and J are TRBV27 and TRBJ2-1; TRBD2 aligns across 7 bases. Trimming at V came to 4 bases and at J to 9 bases, leaving 15 bases not matched to a gene. Germline V lookup: CDR1 MNHEY, CDR2 SMNVEV (reference sequence). There are 16 residues in the CDR3. CDR3: CASSSPSNRLAPEQFF. The CDR3 DNA follows: TGTGCCAGCAGTTCCCCTTCAAATCGACTAGCACCTGAGCAGTTCTTC.

This clone appeared a few times. This chain uses TRBV3-1 (or the pseudogene TRBV3-2) with TRBJ2-7; 11 bases are shared with TRBD2. Looked up from germline, CDR1 is LGHDT and CDR2 is YNNKEL (reference sequence). V was clipped by 8 bases and J by 5 bases; unmatched bases: 2. This CDR3 has 12 amino acids. Here the CDR3 reads CASGGLADEQYF. The CDR3 DNA reads TGTGCCAGCGGGGGACTAGCGGACGAGCAGTACTTC.

This rearrangement joins TRBV28 to TRBJ2-4, with TRBD2 as a possible D gene (5 bases). This CDR3 is built from 14 residues. Germline V gene sequence: CDR1 MDHEN, CDR2 SYDVKM. The ends were cut back, 5 bases at V and 1 base at J, with 9 bases in the middle. The CDR3 spells CASSAGGAKNIQYF. CDR3 DNA: TGTGCCAGCAGTGCCGGAGGTGCCAAAAACATTCAGTACTTC.

The chain carries TRBV5-1 and TRBJ2-5, with TRBD2 matching over 14 bases. With 4 bases clipped from V and 6 bases from J, the junction kept 8 bases outside the gene matches. Germline-derived CDR1 and CDR2 are SGHRS and YFSETQ. The CDR3 is 16 residues long. CDR3 nucleotides: TGCGCCAGCAGCCCGGGACTAGCGGGGGTACTTAAGACCCAGTACTTC. Its translation is CASSPGLAGVLKTQYF.

V and J are TRBV5-6 and TRBJ1-3; 8 bases match TRBD1. V gave up 4 bases and J gave up 4 bases; unmatched junction bases: 4. Germline V lookup: CDR1 SGHDT, CDR2 YYEEEE. The CDR3 has 14 residues. CDR3 DNA sequence: TGTGCCAGCAGCAAAAGACAGGGGGGAAACACCATATATTTT. It is translated as CASSKRQGGNTIYF.

This clone was observed a single time. DNA for the CDR3: TGTGCCAGCAGTTACGACAGGGCTGGAAACACCATATATTTT. It is translated as CASSYDRAGNTIYF. The chain has TRBV6-5 and TRBJ1-3; the match to TRBD1 covers 7 bases. V shed 2 bases, J shed 2 bases, and the junction held 0 bases outside the gene matches. CDR3 length equals 14 residues. Germline CDR1 is MNHEY and CDR2 is SVGAGI.

The genes are TRBV20-1 and TRBJ2-1; a weak D match, TRBD2 (6 bases). CDR1 and CDR2 from the germline V gene are DFQATT and SNEGSKA (reference sequence). Trimming pared 8 bases from V and 5 bases from J, leaving 10 bases between. CDR3 length: 11 amino acids. CDR3 protein: CSYLADNEQFF. The CDR3 bases are TGCAGTTACTTAGCGGACAATGAGCAGTTCTTC.